This TCR beta chain emerged from a study of blood T cells in healthy people across ages. Regarding the study as a whole: More naive CD4+ cells and higher diversity marked long-lived donors relative to aged donors.

Together with a sample-barcoded 5' primer, a J-beta primer mix was included in a second PCR lasting about 7 to 12 cycles. Tags on each cDNA molecule came from a template-switch adaptor with 12 random nucleotides. Researchers report that each sample yielded at least 2.5 million CDR3-containing paired-end reads. Via MiXCR, TCRdb re-called the 5' RACE reads, giving one row per CDR3 protein. Among hundreds of thousands of distinct CDR3 sequences listed, 58% were seen once. Each donor supplied roughly 9.1 milliliters of peripheral blood. A single count supports this clonotype. Its antigen remains unidentified. The CDR3 is made up of 14 amino acids. Germline CDR1 reads SGHRS; CDR2 reads YFSETQ. V was clipped by 4 bases and J by 11 bases, with 21 bases between them.

The V call is TRBV5-1, the J call TRBJ2-5; TRBD1 might be the D (6 bases). The clonotype comes from a man aged 25 to 45 in good health. The specimen sequenced was blood. CDR3 DNA sequence: TGCGCCAGCAGCACCGGACAGCCCTACGAGTGGCAGTACTTC. Amino acid sequence: CASSTGQPYEWQYF.